This TCR beta chain is drawn from a study of early T cells in non-severe SARS-CoV-2 infection (dated by TCRdb to about 2021). With regard to the full study: Bulk RNA from unsorted whole blood was used for TCR sequencing, so alpha and beta chains could not be paired. General findings and caveats noted by the study authors: Matching against VDJdb was skewed toward anti-spike CD8 responses, likely underestimated virus-specific expansions, and missed private and CD4 specificities.

Libraries were constructed by 5' RACE. The instrument given in TCRdb is NextSeq 500. In the TCR library protocol, unique molecular identifiers were attached to individual cDNA molecules to correct for PCR bias and sequencing error. Sequencing covered both TCR alpha and beta chains, and within each sample the abundances of alpha and beta sequences were tightly co-correlated. The authors' pipeline ran thus. Decombinator V4 was used to perform V gene, J gene and CDR3 annotation of TCR sequences. Expanded TCRs were defined as changing significantly between any two time points under a Poisson model with p below 0.0001. TCR abundances were normalised to the total number of TCRs sequenced per sample and expressed as counts per million. TRAV1-2 paired with TRAJ12, TRAJ20 or TRAJ33 defined MAIT TCRs, while TRAV10 paired with TRAJ18 defined iNKT TCRs. VDJdb, accessed 1 November 2021, was searched for CMV, EBV and SARS-CoV-2 annotated TCRs, excluding TCRs annotated for multiple antigens. TCRdb reran the public reads through fastp at Q25 and MiXCR, keeping productive beta chains. When rows share a CDR3 protein, they turn into one entry using the most common DNA and genes. V and J calls and clone size were set by TCRdb, not the authors. Present in this sample are over 95,000 distinct CDR3 sequences, about 15% of which were seen just once. The ten largest clonotypes hold around 1.3% of the sample.

The study was a case-control design nested within a healthcare worker cohort in London, UK, with weekly nasopharyngeal swab PCR tests and blood sampling. Healthcare workers were recruited between 23 and 31 March 2020, during the week of the UK lockdown, and were followed weekly for up to 16 weeks. The table lists this clonotype with many counts. Its antigen remains undetermined. Base qualities are missing; no much larger clone stands one base away. Between the V and J ends, shortened by 3 bases and 3 bases respectively, the junction contains 12 bases. The CDR3 runs 14 amino acids, cysteine and phenylalanine included. Here the CDR3 DNA is all that survives: 42 bases in frame from base 1.

This TCR came from an adult who was a healthcare worker with PCR-confirmed SARS-CoV-2 infection or an uninfected control (not recorded which). Recombination linked TRBV12-3 or TRBV12-4 to TRBJ2-7; possibly the D gene is TRBD2, per 5 matching bases. The sequencing sample was made of whole blood. The nucleotide sequence reads as follows: TGTGCCAGCAGTTTTCGGGGAGAAAGCTACGAGCAGTACTTC. This is translated as CASSFRGESYEQYF.